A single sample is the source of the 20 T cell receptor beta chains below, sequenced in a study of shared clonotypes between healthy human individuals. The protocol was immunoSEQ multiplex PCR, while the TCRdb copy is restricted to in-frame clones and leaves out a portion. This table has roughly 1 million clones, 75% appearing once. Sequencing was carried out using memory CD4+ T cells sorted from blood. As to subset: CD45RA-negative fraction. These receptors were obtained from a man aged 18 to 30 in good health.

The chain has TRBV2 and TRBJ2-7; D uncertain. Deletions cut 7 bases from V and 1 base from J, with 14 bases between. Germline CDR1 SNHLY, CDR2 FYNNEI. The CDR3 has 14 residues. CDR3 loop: CASIPDGPSYEQYF. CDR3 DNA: TGTGCCAGCATTCCGGACGGACCTTCCTACGAGCAGTACTTC.

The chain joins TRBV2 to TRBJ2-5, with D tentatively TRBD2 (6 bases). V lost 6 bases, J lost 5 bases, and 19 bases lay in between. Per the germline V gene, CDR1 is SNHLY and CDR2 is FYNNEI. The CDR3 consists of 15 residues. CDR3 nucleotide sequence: TGTGCCAGCAGCAAAGGAGGGCCAATCCTGGAGACCCAGTACTTC. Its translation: CASSKGGPILETQYF.

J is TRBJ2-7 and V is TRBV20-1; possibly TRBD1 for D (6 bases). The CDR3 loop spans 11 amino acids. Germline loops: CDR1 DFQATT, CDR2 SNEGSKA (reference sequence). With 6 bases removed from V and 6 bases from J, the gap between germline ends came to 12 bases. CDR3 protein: CSAGDIFEQYF. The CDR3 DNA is TGCAGTGCCGGGGACATCTTCGAGCAGTACTTC.

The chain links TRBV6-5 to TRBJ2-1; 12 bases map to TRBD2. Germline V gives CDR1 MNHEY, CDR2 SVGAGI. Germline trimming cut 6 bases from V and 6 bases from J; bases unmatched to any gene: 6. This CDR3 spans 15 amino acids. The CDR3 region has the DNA TGTGCCAGCAGCCGGACTAGCGGGACTGTCAATGAGCAGTTCTTC. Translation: CASSRTSGTVNEQFF.

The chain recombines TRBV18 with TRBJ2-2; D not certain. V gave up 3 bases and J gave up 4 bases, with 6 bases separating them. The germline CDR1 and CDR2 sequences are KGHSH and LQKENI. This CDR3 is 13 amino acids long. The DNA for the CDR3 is TGTGCCAGCTCACCGATCGTCACCGGGGAGCTGTTTTTT. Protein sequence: CASSPIVTGELFF.

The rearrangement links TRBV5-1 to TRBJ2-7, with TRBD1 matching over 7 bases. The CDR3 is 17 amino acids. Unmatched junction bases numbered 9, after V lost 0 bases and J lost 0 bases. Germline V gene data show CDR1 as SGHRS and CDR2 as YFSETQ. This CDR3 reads CASSLGAGQESSYEQYF. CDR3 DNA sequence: TGCGCCAGCAGCTTGGGGGCCGGACAGGAGAGCTCCTACGAGCAGTACTTC.

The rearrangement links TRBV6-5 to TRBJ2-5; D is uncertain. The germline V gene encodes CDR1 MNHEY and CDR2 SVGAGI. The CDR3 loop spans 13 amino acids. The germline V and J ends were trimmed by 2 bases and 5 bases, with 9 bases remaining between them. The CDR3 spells CASSYVSLETQYF. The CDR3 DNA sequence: TGTGCCAGCAGTTACGTTTCCCTTGAGACCCAGTACTTC.

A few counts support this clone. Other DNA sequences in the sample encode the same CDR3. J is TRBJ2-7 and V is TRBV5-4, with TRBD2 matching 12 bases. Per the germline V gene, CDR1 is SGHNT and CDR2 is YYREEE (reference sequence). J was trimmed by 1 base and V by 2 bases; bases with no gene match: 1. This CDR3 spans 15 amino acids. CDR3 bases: TGTGCCAGCAGCTTAGGGACTAGCGGGTCCTACGAGCAGTACTTC. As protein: CASSLGTSGSYEQYF.

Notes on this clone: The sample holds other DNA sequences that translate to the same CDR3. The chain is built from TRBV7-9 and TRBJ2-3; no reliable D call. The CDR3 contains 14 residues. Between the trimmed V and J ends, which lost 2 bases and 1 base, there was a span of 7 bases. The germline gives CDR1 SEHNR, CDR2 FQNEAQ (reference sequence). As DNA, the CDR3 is TGTGCCAGCAGCTTATCCCTAGGCACAGATACGCAGTATTTT. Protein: CASSLSLGTDTQYF.

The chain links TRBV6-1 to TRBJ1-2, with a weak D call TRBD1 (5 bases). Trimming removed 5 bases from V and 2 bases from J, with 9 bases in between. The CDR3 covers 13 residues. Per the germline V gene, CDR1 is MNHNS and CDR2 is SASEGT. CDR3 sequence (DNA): TGTGCCAGCAGTCTGACAGACAACTATGGCTACACCTTC. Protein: CASSLTDNYGYTF.

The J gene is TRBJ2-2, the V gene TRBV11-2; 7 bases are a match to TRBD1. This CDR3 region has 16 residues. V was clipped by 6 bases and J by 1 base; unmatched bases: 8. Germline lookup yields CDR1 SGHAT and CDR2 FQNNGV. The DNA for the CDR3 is TGTGCCAGCAGACCAGACAGGGTGGGGAACACCGGGGAGCTGTTTTTT. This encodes CASRPDRVGNTGELFF. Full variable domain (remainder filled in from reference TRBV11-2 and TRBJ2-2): EAGVAQSPRYKIIEKRQSVAFWCNPISGHATLYWYQQILGQGPKLLIQFQNNGVVDDSQLPKDRFSAERLKGVDSTLKIQPAKLEDSAVYLCASRPDRVGNTGELFFGEGSRLTVL.

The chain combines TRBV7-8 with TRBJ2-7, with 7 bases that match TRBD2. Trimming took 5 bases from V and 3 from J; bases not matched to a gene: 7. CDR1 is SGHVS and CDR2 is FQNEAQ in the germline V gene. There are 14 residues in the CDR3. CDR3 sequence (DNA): TGTGCCAGCAGCCTATCGGGGGGTTACTACGAGCAGTACTTC. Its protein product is CASSLSGGYYEQYF. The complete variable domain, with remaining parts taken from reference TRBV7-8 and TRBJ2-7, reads GAGVSQSPRYKVAKRGQDVALRCDPISGHVSLFWYQQALGQGPEFLTYFQNEAQLDKSGLPSDRFFAERPEGSVSTLKIQRTQQEDSAVYLCASSLSGGYYEQYFGPGTRLTVT.

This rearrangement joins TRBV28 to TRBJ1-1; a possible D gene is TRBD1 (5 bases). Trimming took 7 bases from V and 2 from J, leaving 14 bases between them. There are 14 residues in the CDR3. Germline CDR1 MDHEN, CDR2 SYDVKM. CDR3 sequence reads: CASNGGGFNTEAFF. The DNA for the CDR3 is TGTGCCAGCAACGGGGGGGGATTCAACACTGAAGCTTTCTTT.

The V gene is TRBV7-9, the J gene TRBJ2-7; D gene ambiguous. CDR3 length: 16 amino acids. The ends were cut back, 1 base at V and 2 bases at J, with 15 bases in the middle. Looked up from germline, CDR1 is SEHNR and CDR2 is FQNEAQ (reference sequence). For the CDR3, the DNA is TGTGCCAGCAGCTTAGTAGAGGCTAGTCGAGCCTACGAGCAGTACTTC. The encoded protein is CASSLVEASRAYEQYF.

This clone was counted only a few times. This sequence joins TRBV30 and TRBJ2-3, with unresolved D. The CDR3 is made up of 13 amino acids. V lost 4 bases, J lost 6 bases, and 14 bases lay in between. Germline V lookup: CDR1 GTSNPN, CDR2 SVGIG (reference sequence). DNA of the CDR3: TGTGCCTGGAAGGGCAGTGTTAAGGATACGCAGTATTTT. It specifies CAWKGSVKDTQYF.

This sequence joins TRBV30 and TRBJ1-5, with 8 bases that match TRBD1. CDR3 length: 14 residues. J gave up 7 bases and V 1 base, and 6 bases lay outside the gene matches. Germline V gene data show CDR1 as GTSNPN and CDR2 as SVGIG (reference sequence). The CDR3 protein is CAWSGQGQGQPQHF. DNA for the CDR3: TGTGCCTGGAGTGGACAGGGGCAAGGCCAGCCCCAGCATTTT.

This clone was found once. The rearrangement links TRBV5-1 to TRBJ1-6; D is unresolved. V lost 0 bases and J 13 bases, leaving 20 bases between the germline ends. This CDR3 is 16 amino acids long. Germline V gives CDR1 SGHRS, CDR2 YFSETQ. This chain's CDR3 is CASSLAGEAQLRPLHF. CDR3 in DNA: TGCGCCAGCAGCTTGGCCGGGGAGGCCCAGTTGAGGCCCCTCCACTTT.

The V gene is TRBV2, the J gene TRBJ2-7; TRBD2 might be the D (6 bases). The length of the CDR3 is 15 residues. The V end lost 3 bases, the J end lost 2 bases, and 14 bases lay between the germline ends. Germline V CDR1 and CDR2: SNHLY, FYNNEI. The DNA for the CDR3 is TGTGCCAGCAGTGATCCGGGACTTGGAACCTACGAGCAGTACTTC. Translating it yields CASSDPGLGTYEQYF.

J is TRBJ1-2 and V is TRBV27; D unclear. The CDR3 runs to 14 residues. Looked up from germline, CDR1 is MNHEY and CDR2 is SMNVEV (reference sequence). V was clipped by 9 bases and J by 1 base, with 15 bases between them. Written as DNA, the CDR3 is TGTGCCAGATGGGAGGCTGGGATTAACTATGGCTACACCTTC. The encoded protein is CARWEAGINYGYTF.

The CDR3 bases are TGTGCCAGCAGCTTAGGGGGACTAGCAAGCGAGCAGTACTTC. Translation gives CASSLGGLASEQYF. The chain uses TRBV7-2 and TRBJ2-7; 9 positions agree with TRBD2. Germline V gives CDR1 SGHTA, CDR2 FQGNSA. Losses at the gene ends were 1 base for V and 6 bases for J; bases not matched to a gene: 4. This CDR3 region has 14 residues.